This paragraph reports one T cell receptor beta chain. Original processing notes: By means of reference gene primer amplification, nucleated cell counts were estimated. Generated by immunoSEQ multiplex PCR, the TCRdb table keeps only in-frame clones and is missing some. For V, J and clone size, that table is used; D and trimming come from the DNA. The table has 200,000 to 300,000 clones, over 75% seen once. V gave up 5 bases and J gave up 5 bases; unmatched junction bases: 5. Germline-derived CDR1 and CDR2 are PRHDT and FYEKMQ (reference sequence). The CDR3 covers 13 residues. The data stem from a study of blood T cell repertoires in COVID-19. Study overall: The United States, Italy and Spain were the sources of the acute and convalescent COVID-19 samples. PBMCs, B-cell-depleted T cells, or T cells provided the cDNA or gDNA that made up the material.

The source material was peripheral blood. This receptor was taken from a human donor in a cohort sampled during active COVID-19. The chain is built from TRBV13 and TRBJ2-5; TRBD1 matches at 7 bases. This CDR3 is CASSPDRRETQYF. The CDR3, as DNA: TGTGCCAGCAGCCCGGACAGGAGGGAGACCCAGTACTTC. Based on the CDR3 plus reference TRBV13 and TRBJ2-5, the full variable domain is AAGVIQSPRHLIKEKRETATLKCYPIPRHDTVYWYQQGPGQDPQFLISFYEKMQSDKGSIPDRFSAQQFSDYHSELNMSSLELGDSALYFCASSPDRRETQYFGPGTRLLVL.